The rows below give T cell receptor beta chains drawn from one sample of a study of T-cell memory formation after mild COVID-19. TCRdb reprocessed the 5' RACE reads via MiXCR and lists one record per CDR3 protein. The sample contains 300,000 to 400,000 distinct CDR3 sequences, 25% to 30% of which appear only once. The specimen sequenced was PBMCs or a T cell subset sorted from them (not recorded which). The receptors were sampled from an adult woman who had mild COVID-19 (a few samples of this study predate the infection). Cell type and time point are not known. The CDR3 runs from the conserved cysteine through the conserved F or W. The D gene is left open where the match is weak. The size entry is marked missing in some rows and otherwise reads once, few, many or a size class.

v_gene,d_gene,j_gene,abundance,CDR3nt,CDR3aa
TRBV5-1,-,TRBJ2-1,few,TGCGCCAGCAGCTTGGCCGATACAGGGTACAATGAGCAGTTCTTC,CASSLADTGYNEQFF
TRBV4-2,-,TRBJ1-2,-,TGTGCCAGCAGCCAAGAACAACAGATCTATGGCTACACCTTC,CASSQEQQIYGYTF
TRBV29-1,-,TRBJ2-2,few,TGCAGCGGCGGGTTCGACACCGGGGAGCTGTTTTTT,CSGGFDTGELFF
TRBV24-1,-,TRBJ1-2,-,TGTGCCACCAGTGATTCCTCCCAGGGGAGTAACTATGGCTACACCTTC,CATSDSSQGSNYGYTF
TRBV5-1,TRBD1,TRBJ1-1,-,TGCGCCAGCAGCTTAGGACAGGCGACGAACACTGAAGCTTTCTTT,CASSLGQATNTEAFF
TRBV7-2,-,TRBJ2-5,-,TGTGCCAGCAGGCCCGGTTCTCTGAGAGAGACCCAGTACTTC,CASRPGSLRETQYF
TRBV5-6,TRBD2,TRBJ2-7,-,TGTGCCAGCAGCTTGGGAGCGGGAGTATCCCGCGAGCAGTACTTC,CASSLGAGVSREQYF
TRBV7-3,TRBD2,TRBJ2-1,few,TGTGCCAGCAGCTTCGACCCGGGGGGATACAATGAGCAGTTCTTC,CASSFDPGGYNEQFF
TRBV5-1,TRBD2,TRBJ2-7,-,TGCGCCAGCAGCTTGGGGACTAGCGCCACCTACGAGCAGTACTTC,CASSLGTSATYEQYF
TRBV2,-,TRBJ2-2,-,TGTGCCAGCAGTGATAAGGGTCCTTACACCGGGGAGCTGTTTTTT,CASSDKGPYTGELFF
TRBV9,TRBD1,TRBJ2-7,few,TGTGCCAGCAGCAAGATCGGACAGGGGGCTTCCTACGAGCAGTACTTC,CASSKIGQGASYEQYF
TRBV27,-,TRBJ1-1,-,TGTGCCAGCAGGCCCCCCATGAACACTGAAGCTTTCTTT,CASRPPMNTEAFF
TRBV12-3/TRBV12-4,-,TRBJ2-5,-,TGTGCCAGCAGTTTATGGGGCCAGAATGAGGAGACCCAGTACTTC,CASSLWGQNEETQYF
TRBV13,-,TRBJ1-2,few,TGTGCCAGCAGCCGAAGACAAAACGGCTACACCTTC,CASSRRQNGYTF